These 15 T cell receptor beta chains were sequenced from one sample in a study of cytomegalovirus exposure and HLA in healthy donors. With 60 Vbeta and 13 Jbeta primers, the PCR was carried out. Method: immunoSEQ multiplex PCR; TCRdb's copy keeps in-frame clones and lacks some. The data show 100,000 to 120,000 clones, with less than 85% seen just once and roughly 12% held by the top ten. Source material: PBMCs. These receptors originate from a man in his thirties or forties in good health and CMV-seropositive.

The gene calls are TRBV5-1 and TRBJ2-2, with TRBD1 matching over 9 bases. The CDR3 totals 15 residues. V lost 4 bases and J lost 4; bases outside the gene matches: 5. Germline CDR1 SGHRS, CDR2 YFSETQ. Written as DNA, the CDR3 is TGCGCCAGCAGCGCCACAGGGGGCTTCACCGGGGAGCTGTTTTTT. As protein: CASSATGGFTGELFF.

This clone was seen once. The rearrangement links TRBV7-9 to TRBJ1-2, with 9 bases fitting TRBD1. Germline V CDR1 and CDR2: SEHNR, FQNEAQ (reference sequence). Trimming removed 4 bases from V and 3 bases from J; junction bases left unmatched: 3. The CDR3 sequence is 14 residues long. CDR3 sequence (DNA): TGTGCCAGCAGCTCGACAGGGGGATACTATGGCTACACCTTC. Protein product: CASSSTGGYYGYTF.

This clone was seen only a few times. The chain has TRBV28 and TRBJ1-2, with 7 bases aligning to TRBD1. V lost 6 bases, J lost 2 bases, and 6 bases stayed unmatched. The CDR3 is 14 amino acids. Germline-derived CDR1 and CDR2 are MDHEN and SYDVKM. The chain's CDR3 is CASRIMGQNYGYTF. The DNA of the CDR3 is TGTGCCAGCAGGATTATGGGACAGAACTATGGCTACACCTTC.

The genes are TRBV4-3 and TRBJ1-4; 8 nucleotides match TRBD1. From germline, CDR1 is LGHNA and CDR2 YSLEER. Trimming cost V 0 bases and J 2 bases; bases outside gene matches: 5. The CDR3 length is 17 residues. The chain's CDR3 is CASSQDGRGLTNEKLFF. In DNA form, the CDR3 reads TGCGCCAGCAGCCAAGATGGCAGGGGGCTGACTAATGAAAAACTGTTTTTT.

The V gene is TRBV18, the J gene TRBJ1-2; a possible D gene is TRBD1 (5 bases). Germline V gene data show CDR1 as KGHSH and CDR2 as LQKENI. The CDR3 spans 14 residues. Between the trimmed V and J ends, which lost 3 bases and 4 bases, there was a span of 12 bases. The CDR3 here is CASSPDSTVYGYTF. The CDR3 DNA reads TGTGCCAGCTCACCCGACTCGACAGTCTATGGCTACACCTTC.

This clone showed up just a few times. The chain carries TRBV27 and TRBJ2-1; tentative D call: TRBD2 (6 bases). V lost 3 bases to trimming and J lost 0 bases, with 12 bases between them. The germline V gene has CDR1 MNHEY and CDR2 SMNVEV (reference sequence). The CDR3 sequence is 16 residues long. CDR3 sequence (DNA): TGTGCCAGCAGTTTCGGGACTCCCGTCTCCTACAATGAGCAGTTCTTC. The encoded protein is CASSFGTPVSYNEQFF.

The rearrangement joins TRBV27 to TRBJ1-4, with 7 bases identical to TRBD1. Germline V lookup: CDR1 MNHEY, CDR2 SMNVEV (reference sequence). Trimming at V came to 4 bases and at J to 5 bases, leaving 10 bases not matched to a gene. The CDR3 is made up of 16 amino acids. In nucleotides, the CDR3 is TGTGCCAGCAGTTCAGCCGGACAGGAGGAAAATGAAAAACTGTTTTTT. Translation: CASSSAGQEENEKLFF.

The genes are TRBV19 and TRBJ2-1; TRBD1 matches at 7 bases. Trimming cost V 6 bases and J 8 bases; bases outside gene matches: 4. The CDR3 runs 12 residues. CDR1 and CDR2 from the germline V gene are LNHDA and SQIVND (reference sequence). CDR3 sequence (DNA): TGTGCCAGTAGCCAACAGGGGTATGAGCAGTTCTTC. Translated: CASSQQGYEQFF.

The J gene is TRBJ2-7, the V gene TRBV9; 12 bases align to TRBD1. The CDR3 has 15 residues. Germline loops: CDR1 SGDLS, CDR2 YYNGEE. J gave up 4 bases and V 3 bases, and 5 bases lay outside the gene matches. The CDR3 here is CASSEGQGAWYEQYF. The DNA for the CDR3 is TGTGCCAGCAGCGAGGGACAGGGGGCTTGGTACGAGCAGTACTTC.

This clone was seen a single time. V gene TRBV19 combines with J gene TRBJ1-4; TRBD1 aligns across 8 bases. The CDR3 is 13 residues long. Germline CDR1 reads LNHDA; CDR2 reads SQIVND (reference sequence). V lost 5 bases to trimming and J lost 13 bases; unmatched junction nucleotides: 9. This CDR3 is CASSLSGTGILFF. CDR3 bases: TGTGCCAGTAGTTTATCCGGGACAGGAATACTGTTTTTT.

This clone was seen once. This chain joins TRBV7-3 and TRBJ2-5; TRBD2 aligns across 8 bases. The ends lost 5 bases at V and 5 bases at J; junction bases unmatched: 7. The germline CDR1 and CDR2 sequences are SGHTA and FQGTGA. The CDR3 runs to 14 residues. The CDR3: CASSHSSGAETQYF. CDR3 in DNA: TGTGCCAGCAGCCATAGTAGCGGGGCCGAGACCCAGTACTTC.

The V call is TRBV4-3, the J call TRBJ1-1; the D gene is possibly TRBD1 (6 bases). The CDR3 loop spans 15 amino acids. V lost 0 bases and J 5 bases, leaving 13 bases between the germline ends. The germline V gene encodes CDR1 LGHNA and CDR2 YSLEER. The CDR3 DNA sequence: TGCGCCAGCAGCCAAGATACGTTTAGGGGGACTGAAGCTTTCTTT. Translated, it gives CASSQDTFRGTEAFF.

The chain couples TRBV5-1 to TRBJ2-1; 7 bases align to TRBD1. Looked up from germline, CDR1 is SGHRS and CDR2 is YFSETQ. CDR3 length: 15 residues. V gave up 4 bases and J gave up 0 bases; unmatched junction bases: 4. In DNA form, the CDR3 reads TGCGCCAGCAGCACGGGACAGAGCTCCTACAATGAGCAGTTCTTC. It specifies CASSTGQSSYNEQFF.

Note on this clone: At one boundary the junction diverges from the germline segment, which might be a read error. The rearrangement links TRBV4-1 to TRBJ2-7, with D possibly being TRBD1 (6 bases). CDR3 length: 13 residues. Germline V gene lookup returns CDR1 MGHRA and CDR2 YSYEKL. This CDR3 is CASSHGTSFEQYF. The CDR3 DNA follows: TGCGCCAGCAGCCATGGGACATCCTTCGAGCAGTACTTC.

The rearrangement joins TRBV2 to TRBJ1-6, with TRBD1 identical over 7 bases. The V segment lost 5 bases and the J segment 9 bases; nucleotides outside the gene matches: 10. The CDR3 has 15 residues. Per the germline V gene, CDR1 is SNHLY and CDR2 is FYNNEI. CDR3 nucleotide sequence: TGTGCCAGCAGTTCGACACAGGGGCACGGTTCACCCCTCCACTTT. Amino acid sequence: CASSSTQGHGSPLHF.